This TCR beta chain comes out of a study of monozygotic twins with inflammatory bowel disease. General study findings and limits: In patient repertoires, differing immunosuppressive treatments may have added some variability.

For this clonotype: Its antigen is undetermined.

Per germline, CDR1 MNHGY and CDR2 SAAAGT. This CDR3 has 15 residues. The UMIs contained a 6-nucleotide sample barcode. They were added by template switching during cDNA synthesis. Both TCRalpha and TCRbeta cDNA were subjected to two nested PCRs lasting around 15 and 9 cycles. For each CDR3 protein, TCRdb gives one entry from its re-call of the 5' RACE reads, without DNA. The sample has more than 120,000 distinct CDR3 sequences. Material for sequencing was blood. The chain links TRBV6-8 to TRBJ1-2; TCRdb lists TRBD1, though no DNA is available to test this call. The sequence derives from a human donor with ulcerative colitis or Crohn's disease, or a healthy co-twin of an affected twin (not recorded which). The CDR3 loop reads CASSYHQDRSYGYTF.